Below, 16 T cell receptor beta chains from the same sample are listed, as sequenced in a study of shared clonotypes between healthy human individuals. The table came from immunoSEQ multiplex PCR; TCRdb's copy has only in-frame clones and leaves some out. The table has fewer than 400,000 clones, around 74% seen once. Input material: memory CD4+ T cells sorted from blood. Subset meaning: CD45RA-negative fraction. These receptors were collected from a man aged 25 to 40 in good health.

This chain connects TRBV7-2 to TRBJ2-5, with 12 bases that match TRBD2. This CDR3 contains 15 residues. CDR1 and CDR2 (germline): SGHTA, FQGNSA. Losses at the gene ends were 6 bases for V and 4 bases for J; bases not matched to a gene: 6. Here the CDR3 reads CASSPLGLAGETQYF. CDR3 DNA sequence: TGTGCCAGCAGTCCGCTGGGACTAGCGGGAGAGACCCAGTACTTC.

The CDR3 sequence is CASSPGRGLRGTDTQYF. CDR3 DNA sequence: TGTGCCAGCAGCCCCGGGAGGGGGTTGAGAGGCACAGATACGCAGTATTTT. The V call is TRBV5-5, the J call TRBJ2-3, with 8 bases identical to TRBD2. The V and J ends lost 4 bases and 1 base, in that order; junction bases with no gene match: 11. Germline lookup yields CDR1 SGHKS and CDR2 YYEKEE (reference sequence). This CDR3 contains 17 residues.

V usage is TRBV11-2 and J usage is TRBJ2-7; 12 bases align to TRBD2. Germline loops: CDR1 SGHAT, CDR2 FQNNGV. V lost 6 bases to trimming and J lost 4 bases; unmatched junction nucleotides: 7. There are 15 residues in the CDR3. CDR3 sequence (DNA): TGTGCCAGCAGTACCCTAGCGGGAGGGCCATACGAGCAGTACTTC. As protein: CASSTLAGGPYEQYF. The full variable domain, its missing parts supplied by reference TRBV11-2 and TRBJ2-7, is EAGVAQSPRYKIIEKRQSVAFWCNPISGHATLYWYQQILGQGPKLLIQFQNNGVVDDSQLPKDRFSAERLKGVDSTLKIQPAKLEDSAVYLCASSTLAGGPYEQYFGPGTRLTVT.

This clone was counted once. The chain uses TRBV2 and TRBJ2-7, with a weak D call TRBD1 (5 bases). V lost 11 bases to trimming and J lost 1 base, with 15 bases between them. This CDR3 contains 13 residues. The germline gives CDR1 SNHLY, CDR2 FYNNEI. The DNA for the CDR3 is TGTGCCGGCGGTCGGACACTTTCCTACGAGCAGTACTTC. Translation gives CAGGRTLSYEQYF.

The chain couples TRBV10-1 to TRBJ2-2; D unresolved. This CDR3 is built from 12 residues. Germline CDR1 and CDR2: WNHNN and SYGVQD (reference sequence). Trimming left V 8 bases short and J 6 bases short, with 10 bases between. The CDR3 DNA follows: TGCGCCAGCGGGCTAGGTCCCGGGGAGCTGTTTTTT. This sequence encodes CASGLGPGELFF.

The rearrangement uses TRBV11-2 and TRBJ2-2, with TRBD2 matching over 10 bases. The J segment lost 7 bases and the V segment lost 1 base, leaving 9 bases of the junction unmatched. The CDR3 consists of 17 residues. The germline V gene encodes CDR1 SGHAT and CDR2 FQNNGV. The CDR3 DNA sequence: TGTGCCAGCAGCTTAGGCCCTAGCGGGAGATTAGGCGGGGAGCTGTTTTTT. This gives the protein CASSLGPSGRLGGELFF.

CDR3 nucleotides: TGTGCCAGCAGTTCCCCGGACGGCCAAGAGACCCAGTACTTC. This sequence encodes CASSSPDGQETQYF. The chain is built from TRBV28 and TRBJ2-5; D gene uncertain. Trimming stripped 4 bases from V and 1 base from J, with 10 bases between. The CDR3 sequence is 14 residues long. Germline V gene lookup returns CDR1 MDHEN and CDR2 SYDVKM.

This chain connects TRBV5-1 to TRBJ1-2; no reliable D call. This CDR3 is built from 14 residues. The V gene lost 4 bases and the J gene lost 5 bases, with 15 bases spanning the gap. Germline-derived CDR1 and CDR2 are SGHRS and YFSETQ. In DNA, the CDR3 is TGCGCCAGCAGCGCGCTGACGGCCGCATATGGCTACACCTTC. It is translated as CASSALTAAYGYTF.

This clone was observed a handful of times. The rearrangement uses TRBV19 and TRBJ1-1, with a tentative D call TRBD1 (5 bases). The germline CDR1 and CDR2 sequences are LNHDA and SQIVND (reference sequence). There are 14 residues in the CDR3. V lost 3 bases, J lost 2 bases, and 10 bases lay in between. The CDR3 loop reads CASSISRDNTEAFF. DNA of the CDR3: TGTGCCAGTAGTATTAGTAGGGACAACACTGAAGCTTTCTTT.

Only a few counts were recorded for this clone. The J gene is TRBJ1-4, the V gene TRBV6-1; no firm D call. Trimming cost V 6 bases and J 5 bases, with 4 bases left between them. Germline V gives CDR1 MNHNS, CDR2 SASEGT. The CDR3 extends over 11 amino acids. The CDR3 DNA reads TGTGCCAGCAGGGCGAATGAAAAACTGTTTTTT. The encoded protein is CASRANEKLFF.

The J gene is TRBJ2-2, the V gene TRBV11-3; D is possibly TRBD2 (5 bases). CDR3 size: 14 residues. Trimming stripped 1 base from V and 5 bases from J, with 8 bases between. CDR1 is SGHNT, CDR2 YENEEA, per germline. The CDR3 loop reads CASSLGPGTGELFF. CDR3 sequence (DNA): TGTGCCAGCAGCTTAGGGCCGGGGACCGGGGAGCTGTTTTTT.

The rearrangement joins TRBV7-3 to TRBJ2-1; D perhaps matches TRBD1 (6 bases). Between the trimmed V and J ends, which lost 1 base and 5 bases, there was a span of 12 bases. Germline V gene sequence: CDR1 SGHTA, CDR2 FQGTGA. The CDR3 is made up of 15 amino acids. CDR3 sequence: CASSLKGHINNEQFF. As DNA, the CDR3 is TGTGCCAGCAGCTTAAAGGGACACATCAACAATGAGCAGTTCTTC.

The CDR3 sequence: CASNPTGGGGYTF. In DNA form, the CDR3 reads TGTGCCAGCAACCCCACAGGGGGCGGTGGCTACACCTTC. The rearrangement links TRBV6-5 to TRBJ1-2; 9 bases align to TRBD1. This CDR3 comprises 13 residues. The V and J ends lost 7 bases and 7 bases, in that order; junction bases with no gene match: 7. Germline CDR1 is MNHEY and CDR2 is SVGAGI.

The V gene is TRBV7-2, the J gene TRBJ2-1, with 9 bases identical to TRBD2. This CDR3 has 16 amino acids. Germline CDR1 SGHTA, CDR2 FQGNSA. The trim removed 6 bases at V and 3 bases at J, leaving 9 bases unmatched. The DNA of the CDR3 is TGTGCCAGCAGGAGACCCGGGACTAGCCACTACAATGAGCAGTTCTTC. It yields the protein CASRRPGTSHYNEQFF.

The CDR3 DNA sequence: TGTGCCAGCAGCTTGGTTGGAGCGAACACCGGGGAGCTGTTTTTT. Translated: CASSLVGANTGELFF. The V gene is TRBV5-6, the J gene TRBJ2-2, with D uncertain. This CDR3 comprises 15 residues. The germline V gene encodes CDR1 SGHDT and CDR2 YYEEEE. The V end was cut by 0 bases, the J end by 0 bases, with 6 bases between.

The rearrangement uses TRBV5-4 and TRBJ2-1; 11 nucleotides agree with TRBD2. This CDR3 is 15 amino acids long. CDR1 SGHNT and CDR2 YYREEE come from the germline V gene (reference sequence). The V gene end was trimmed by 5 bases and the J gene end by 8 bases; junction bases not matched to a gene: 9. The CDR3 region has the DNA TGTGCCAGCAGAATAGCGGGAGGGCGCTGGGATGAGCAGTTCTTC. As protein: CASRIAGGRWDEQFF.